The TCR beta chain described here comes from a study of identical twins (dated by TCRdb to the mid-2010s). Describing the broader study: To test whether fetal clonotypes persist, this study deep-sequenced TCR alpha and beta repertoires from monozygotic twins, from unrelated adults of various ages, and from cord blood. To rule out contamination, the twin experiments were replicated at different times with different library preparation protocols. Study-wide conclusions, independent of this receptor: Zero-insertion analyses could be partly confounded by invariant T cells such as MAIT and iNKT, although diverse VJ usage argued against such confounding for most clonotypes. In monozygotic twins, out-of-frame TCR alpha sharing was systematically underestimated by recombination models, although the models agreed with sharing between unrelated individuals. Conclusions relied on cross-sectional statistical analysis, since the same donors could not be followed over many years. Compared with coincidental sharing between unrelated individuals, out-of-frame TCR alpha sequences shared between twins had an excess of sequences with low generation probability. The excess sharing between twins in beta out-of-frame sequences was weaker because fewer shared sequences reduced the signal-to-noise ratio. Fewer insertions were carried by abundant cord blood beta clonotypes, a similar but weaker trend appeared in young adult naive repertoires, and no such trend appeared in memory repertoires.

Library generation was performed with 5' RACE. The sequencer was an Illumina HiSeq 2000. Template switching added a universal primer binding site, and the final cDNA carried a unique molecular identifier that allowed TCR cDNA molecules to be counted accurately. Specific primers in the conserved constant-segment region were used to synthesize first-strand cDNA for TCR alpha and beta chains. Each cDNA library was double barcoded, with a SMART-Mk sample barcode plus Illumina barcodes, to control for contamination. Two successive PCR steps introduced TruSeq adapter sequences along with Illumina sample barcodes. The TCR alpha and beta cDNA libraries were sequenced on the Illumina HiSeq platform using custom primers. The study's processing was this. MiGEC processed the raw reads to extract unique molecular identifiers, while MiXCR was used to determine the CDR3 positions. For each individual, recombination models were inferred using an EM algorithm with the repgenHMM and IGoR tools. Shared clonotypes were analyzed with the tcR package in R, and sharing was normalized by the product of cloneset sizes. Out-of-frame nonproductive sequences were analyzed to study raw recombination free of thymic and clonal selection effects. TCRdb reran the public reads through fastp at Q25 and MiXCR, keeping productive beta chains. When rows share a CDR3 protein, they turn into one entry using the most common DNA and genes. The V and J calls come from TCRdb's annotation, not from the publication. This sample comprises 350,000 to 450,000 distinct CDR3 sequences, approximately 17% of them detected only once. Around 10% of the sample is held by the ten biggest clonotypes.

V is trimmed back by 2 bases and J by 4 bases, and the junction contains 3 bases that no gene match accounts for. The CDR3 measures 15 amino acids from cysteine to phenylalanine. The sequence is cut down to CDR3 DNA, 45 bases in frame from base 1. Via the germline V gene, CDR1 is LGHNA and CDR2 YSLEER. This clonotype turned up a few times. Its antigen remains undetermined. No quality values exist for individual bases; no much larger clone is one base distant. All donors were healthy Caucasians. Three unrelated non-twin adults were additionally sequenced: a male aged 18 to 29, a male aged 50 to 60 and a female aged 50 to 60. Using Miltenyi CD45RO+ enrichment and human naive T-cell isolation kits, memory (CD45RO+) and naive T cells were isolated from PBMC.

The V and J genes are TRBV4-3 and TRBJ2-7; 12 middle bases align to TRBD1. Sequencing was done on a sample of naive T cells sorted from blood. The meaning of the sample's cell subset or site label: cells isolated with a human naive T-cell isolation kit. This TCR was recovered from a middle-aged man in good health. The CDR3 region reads CASSQRGQGAYEQYF. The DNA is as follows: TGCGCCAGCAGCCAACGGGGACAGGGGGCTTACGAGCAGTACTTC.